One sample yielded the 23 T cell receptor beta chains listed below, sequenced in a study of cytomegalovirus exposure and HLA in healthy donors. Vbeta (60) and Jbeta (13) primers were used in the PCR. Produced via immunoSEQ multiplex PCR; TCRdb's table is partial and in-frame only. The sample holds 150,000 or so clones; approximately 71% are singletons and the top ten take about 11%. The specimen was PBMCs. These receptors were taken from a man between 18 and 35 years old in good health and CMV-seropositive.

In its sample, this clone was seen a few times. V usage is TRBV9 and J usage is TRBJ1-5; D is possibly TRBD1 (6 bases). Germline V lookup: CDR1 SGDLS, CDR2 YYNGEE. The CDR3 spans 15 residues. With 0 bases removed from V and 6 bases from J, the gap between germline ends came to 13 bases. The CDR3 coding sequence is TGTGCCAGCAGCGTAGGAGGGGGGGCTGGTCAGCCCCAGCATTTT. Translating it yields CASSVGGGAGQPQHF.

This clone showed up just once. The V and J genes are TRBV6-1 and TRBJ2-7, with a tentative D call TRBD1 (6 bases). The CDR3 is 15 amino acids. V was cut by 2 bases and J by 4 bases, with 15 bases left in between. The V gene's germline CDR1 is MNHNS and CDR2 SASEGT. CDR3 DNA sequence: TGTGCCAGCAGTGAAAGTACAGGGTTTACTTACGAGCAGTACTTC. Its translation is CASSESTGFTYEQYF.

This chain uses TRBV19 with TRBJ1-5; D is unresolved. Per germline, CDR1 LNHDA and CDR2 SQIVND (reference sequence). V was clipped by 0 bases and J by 5 bases, with 11 bases between them. CDR3 length equals 15 residues. The CDR3: CASSIDQAHDQPQHF. The CDR3 DNA sequence: TGTGCCAGTAGTATAGATCAGGCCCATGATCAGCCCCAGCATTTT.

The J gene is TRBJ1-1, the V gene TRBV11-2; D might be TRBD1 (6 bases). Germline-derived CDR1 and CDR2 are SGHAT and FQNNGV. The CDR3 runs to 14 residues. V dropped 5 bases and J dropped 4 bases, with 14 bases sitting between them. In DNA, the CDR3 is TGTGCCAGCAGCACCACAGGGTTGGGCACTGAAGCTTTCTTT. This codes for CASSTTGLGTEAFF.

The rearrangement links TRBV7-9 to TRBJ1-4; TRBD1 matches 9 bases. Germline CDR1 is SEHNR and CDR2 is FQNEAQ (reference sequence). This CDR3 has 16 residues. V lost 5 bases and J lost 2; bases outside the gene matches: 6. The CDR3 DNA is TGTGCCAGCAGCCGACAGGGGGGGGCGACTAATGAAAAACTGTTTTTT. Translated, it gives CASSRQGGATNEKLFF.

V is TRBV30 and J is TRBJ1-2; D is uncertain. Germline CDR1 reads GTSNPN; CDR2 reads SVGIG (reference sequence). Trimming cost V 7 bases and J 4 bases, with 10 bases left between them. This CDR3 is built from 11 residues. CDR3 sequence reads: CASDGGYGYTF. In DNA, the CDR3 is TGTGCCTCCGACGGCGGCTATGGCTACACCTTC.

The rearrangement joins TRBV7-9 to TRBJ1-1; D unresolved. Germline CDR1 reads SEHNR; CDR2 reads FQNEAQ (reference sequence). The CDR3 spans 10 residues. V lost 4 bases to trimming and J lost 11 bases, with 8 bases between them. The DNA of the CDR3 is TGTGCCAGCAGCTCCACCAGGGCTTTCTTT. Residues: CASSSTRAFF.

This clone was observed a single time. The gene calls are TRBV18 and TRBJ2-1; TRBD2 aligns across 13 bases. This CDR3 comprises 16 residues. V dropped 8 bases and J dropped 5; count of bases not matched to a gene: 9. Per germline, CDR1 KGHSH and CDR2 LQKENI. This CDR3 is CASRTSGRAWDNEQFF. The CDR3 DNA is TGTGCCAGCCGCACTAGCGGGAGGGCCTGGGACAATGAGCAGTTCTTC.

The CDR3 protein is CASSLNTGISSGELFF. CDR3 DNA sequence: TGTGCCAGCAGCTTAAATACAGGGATTAGCTCCGGGGAGCTGTTTTTT. The chain joins TRBV7-7 to TRBJ2-2, with D possibly matching TRBD1 (6 bases). The CDR3 sequence is 16 residues long. V lost 2 bases and J 6 bases, leaving 16 bases between the germline ends. The germline V gene has CDR1 SSHAT and CDR2 FNYEAQ (reference sequence). Looking up the rest from reference TRBV7-7 and TRBJ2-2 gives the full variable domain: GAGVSQSPRYKVTKRGQDVTLRCDPISSHATLYWYQQALGQGPEFLTYFNYEAQPDKSGLPSDRFSAERPEGSISTLTIQRTEQRDSAMYRCASSLNTGISSGELFFGEGSRLTVL.

This chain links TRBV6-1 with TRBJ2-3; the D gene is possibly TRBD1 (5 bases). Trimming pared 7 bases from V and 1 base from J, leaving 15 bases between. Germline-derived CDR1 and CDR2 are MNHNS and SASEGT. The CDR3 has 15 amino acids. CDR3: CASIKGFRGTDTQYF. In nucleotides, the CDR3 is TGTGCCAGCATCAAAGGATTCAGGGGCACAGATACGCAGTATTTT.

This chain joins TRBV11-2 and TRBJ1-6; tentative D call: TRBD1 (5 bases). The CDR3 length is 16 residues. Germline CDR1 SGHAT, CDR2 FQNNGV. The V and J ends lost 6 bases and 0 bases respectively, with 12 bases between them. DNA for the CDR3: TGTGCCAGCAGTCCCCGACAGAGCTCCTATAATTCACCCCTCCACTTT. Its protein product is CASSPRQSSYNSPLHF.

This clone was seen a single time. V is TRBV18 and J is TRBJ1-1; D gene unclear. The length of the CDR3 is 13 residues. Germline V CDR1 and CDR2: KGHSH, LQKENI. V dropped 0 bases and J dropped 6 bases, with 8 bases sitting between them. The CDR3 sequence is CASSPPVSAEAFF. The CDR3 DNA reads as TGTGCCAGCTCACCACCGGTTTCGGCTGAAGCTTTCTTT.

The V gene is TRBV5-1, the J gene TRBJ1-2; 10 bases fit TRBD1. The V gene end was trimmed by 2 bases and the J gene end by 8 bases; junction bases not matched to a gene: 15. The CDR3 runs to 17 residues. CDR1 is SGHRS, CDR2 YFSETQ, per germline. This chain's CDR3 is CASSLDPGTGVSGGYTF. The CDR3 DNA reads as TGCGCCAGCAGCTTAGATCCCGGGACAGGGGTCTCAGGCGGCTACACCTTC. Filled out from reference TRBV5-1 and TRBJ1-2, the complete variable domain reads KAGVTQTPRYLIKTRGQQVTLSCSPISGHRSVSWYQQTPGQGLQFLFEYFSETQRNKGNFPGRFSGRQFSNSRSEMNVSTLELGDSALYLCASSLDPGTGVSGGYTFGSGTRLTVV.

This chain uses TRBV27 with TRBJ1-5; TRBD1 aligns across 7 bases. V gave up 3 bases and J gave up 2 bases; unmatched junction bases: 4. Germline loops: CDR1 MNHEY, CDR2 SMNVEV (reference sequence). This CDR3 has 15 residues. CDR3 sequence reads: CASSFEGAGNQPQHF. CDR3 DNA sequence: TGTGCCAGCAGTTTTGAGGGGGCTGGCAATCAGCCCCAGCATTTT.

V gene TRBV15 combines with J gene TRBJ2-2; D perhaps matches TRBD1 (6 bases). Germline assignment: CDR1 LNHNV and CDR2 YYDKDF (reference sequence). The CDR3 is 13 residues long. Trimming took 5 bases from V and 5 from J, leaving 9 bases between them. As DNA, the CDR3 is TGTGCCACCAGCCCAAGGGGGACCGGGGAGCTGTTTTTT. Its translation: CATSPRGTGELFF.

This chain joins TRBV18 and TRBJ2-2, with D perhaps matching TRBD2 (6 bases). The CDR3 sequence is 15 residues long. Trimming took off 3 bases at V and 3 bases at J, with 11 bases between the two ends. CDR1 is KGHSH, CDR2 LQKENI, per germline. The CDR3 here is CASSPLAAHTGELFF. The CDR3 bases are TGTGCCAGCTCACCCTTAGCGGCACACACCGGGGAGCTGTTTTTT.

The chain carries TRBV29-1 and TRBJ1-4, with 10 bases aligning to TRBD1. Germline V gene data show CDR1 as SQVTM and CDR2 as ANQGSEA. This CDR3 contains 16 residues. V dropped 0 bases and J dropped 7; count of bases not matched to a gene: 8. CDR3 sequence reads: CSVEDRGDRGREKLFF. For the CDR3, the DNA is TGCAGCGTTGAAGATCGTGGGGACAGGGGACGTGAAAAACTGTTTTTT.

The chain is built from TRBV5-1 and TRBJ1-6; possibly TRBD1 for D (5 bases). Germline V gives CDR1 SGHRS, CDR2 YFSETQ. V lost 1 base and J 9 bases, leaving 11 bases between the germline ends. The CDR3 is 14 amino acids. CDR3 region: CASSLPGKGSPLHF. In DNA form, the CDR3 reads TGCGCCAGCAGCTTGCCAGGGAAAGGTTCACCCCTCCACTTT.

CDR3 loop: CASSSGGAGSGELFF. CDR3 sequence (DNA): TGTGCCAGCAGCTCGGGAGGAGCGGGGAGCGGGGAGCTGTTTTTT. The gene calls are TRBV7-3 and TRBJ2-2; TRBD2 matches at 7 bases. The CDR3 is made up of 15 amino acids. After removal of 4 bases from V and 7 bases from J, the junction contained 9 bases not matched to a gene. From germline, CDR1 is SGHTA and CDR2 FQGTGA.

V is TRBV9 and J is TRBJ2-7; a weak D match, TRBD1 (6 bases). This CDR3 spans 15 amino acids. Trimming shortened V by 0 bases and J by 4 bases, and 14 bases separated the two germline ends. Per germline, CDR1 SGDLS and CDR2 YYNGEE. The CDR3, as DNA: TGTGCCAGCAGCGTAGAGGGGGTCGGGGCTTACGAGCAGTACTTC. It yields the protein CASSVEGVGAYEQYF.

This clone was counted a few times. This sequence joins TRBV19 and TRBJ2-4, with no clear D. V gave up 1 base and J gave up 7 bases, with 11 bases separating them. The germline gives CDR1 LNHDA, CDR2 SQIVND (reference sequence). This CDR3 is 14 amino acids long. The CDR3 nucleotides are TGTGCCAGTAGTATAGTTTCCCCCGCGAACATTCAGTACTTC. Its protein is CASSIVSPANIQYF.

The V call is TRBV5-1, the J call TRBJ1-1, with D perhaps matching TRBD1 (5 bases). Between the trimmed V and J ends, which lost 7 bases and 1 base, there was a span of 14 bases. Germline V gene sequence: CDR1 SGHRS, CDR2 YFSETQ. This CDR3 region has 14 residues. CDR3 in amino acids: CASASGPSNTEAFF. Written as DNA, the CDR3 is TGCGCCAGCGCATCAGGGCCTTCGAACACTGAAGCTTTCTTT.

This chain joins TRBV5-1 and TRBJ1-2; TRBD1 might be the D (5 bases). Germline V lookup: CDR1 SGHRS, CDR2 YFSETQ. Trimming took 4 bases from V and 3 from J, leaving 13 bases between them. CDR3 length: 14 residues. CDR3 residues: CASSPQGGDYGYTF. CDR3 nucleotide sequence: TGCGCCAGCAGCCCCCAGGGAGGCGACTATGGCTACACCTTC.